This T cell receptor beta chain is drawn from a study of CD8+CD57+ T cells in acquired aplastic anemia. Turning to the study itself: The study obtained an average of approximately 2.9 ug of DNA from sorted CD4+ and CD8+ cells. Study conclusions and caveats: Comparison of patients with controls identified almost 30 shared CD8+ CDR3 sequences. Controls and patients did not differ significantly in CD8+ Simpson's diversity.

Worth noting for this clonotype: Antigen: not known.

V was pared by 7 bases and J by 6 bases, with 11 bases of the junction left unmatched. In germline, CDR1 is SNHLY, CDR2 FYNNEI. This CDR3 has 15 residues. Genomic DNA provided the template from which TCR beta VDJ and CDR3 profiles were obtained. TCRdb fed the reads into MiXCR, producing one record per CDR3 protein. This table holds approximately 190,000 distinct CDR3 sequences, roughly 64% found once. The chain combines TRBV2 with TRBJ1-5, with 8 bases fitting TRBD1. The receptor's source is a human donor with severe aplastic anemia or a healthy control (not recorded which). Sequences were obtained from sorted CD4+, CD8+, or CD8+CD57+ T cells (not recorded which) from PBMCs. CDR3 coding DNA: TGTGCCAGCACCAGGACTACAGGGGGACGTCAGCCCCAGCATTTT. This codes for CASTRTTGGRQPQHF.